A single sample gave rise to the 13 T cell receptor beta chains below, sequenced in a study of metastatic and nonmetastatic thyroid tumors. Until they underwent thyroid surgery, no patient had received any treatment. TCRdb reassembled clones from the PCR reads with MiXCR. In the table there are 20,000 to 30,000 clones, over 10% of which are singletons. The sequencing input was blood. The receptors were gathered from a female donor with papillary thyroid cancer or a benign thyroid nodule (not recorded which). Some clones in this sample may be carry-over from other donors' samples.

This clone occurred a few times. The genes are TRBV6-4 and TRBJ2-1; 9 nucleotides align to TRBD2. Germline V lookup: CDR1 MRHNA, CDR2 SNTAGT. This CDR3 is 16 amino acids long. The junction had 6 bases not matched to a gene; V was cut back by 0 bases and J by 6 bases. In DNA, the CDR3 is TGTGCCAGCAGTGACTCTAGCGGGGGTTTTATCAATGAGCAGTTCTTC. Translated, it gives CASSDSSGGFINEQFF.

This clone has a count of ten or more. This chain connects TRBV20-1 to TRBJ1-1; D gene ambiguous. The germline V gene encodes CDR1 DFQATT and CDR2 SNEGSKA (reference sequence). The CDR3 is 16 amino acids. V lost 0 bases and J 0 bases, leaving 14 bases between the germline ends. Here the CDR3 DNA reads TGCAGTGCTAGAGATCGAGGAAGAGTCATGAACACTGAAGCTTTCTTT. Amino acid sequence: CSARDRGRVMNTEAFF.

V gene TRBV7-3 combines with J gene TRBJ2-7; possible D gene TRBD2, 6 bases. V was shortened by 7 bases and J by 5 bases, with 18 bases between the two germline ends. CDR3 size: 14 residues. CDR1 and CDR2 (germline): SGHTA, FQGTGA. The CDR3 nucleotides read TGTGCCAGCAACTTTCGGGGGTCATTCGACGAGCAGTACTTC. This translates into CASNFRGSFDEQYF.

In its sample, this clone was seen many times. The chain employs TRBV30 and TRBJ2-1, with 8 bases identical to TRBD2. Germline CDR1 is GTSNPN and CDR2 is SVGIG (reference sequence). The CDR3 contains 14 residues. V gave up 5 bases and J gave up 6 bases; unmatched junction bases: 9. CDR3 nucleotide sequence: TGTGCCTGGCGTCCGAGCGGGAGTGTCAATGAGCAGTTCTTC. Translation gives CAWRPSGSVNEQFF. Using reference TRBV30 and TRBJ2-1 for the parts outside the CDR3, the full variable domain is SQTIHQWPATLVQPVGSPLSLECTVEGTSNPNLYWYRQAAGRGLQLLFYSVGIGQISSEVPQNLSASRPQDRQFILSSKKLLLSDSGFYLCAWRPSGSVNEQFFGPGTRLTVL.

The rearrangement joins TRBV4-1 to TRBJ1-2, with 7 bases lining up with TRBD1. The CDR3 has 15 residues. The V and J ends lost 5 bases and 3 bases, in that order; junction bases with no gene match: 9. Germline V gene lookup returns CDR1 MGHRA and CDR2 YSYEKL. CDR3 nucleotide sequence: TGCGCCAGCAGCAGCAGGGACAGATTCTACTATGGCTACACCTTC. The encoded protein is CASSSRDRFYYGYTF.

This clone appeared many times. For the CDR3, the DNA is TGTGCCAGCAGTGGGACAGGGGGTTCCTACGAGCAGTACTTC. Translating gives CASSGTGGSYEQYF. The chain combines TRBV12-3 or TRBV12-4 with TRBJ2-7; 11 bases are shared with TRBD1. With 5 bases clipped from V and 1 base from J, the junction kept 1 base outside the gene matches. The CDR3 consists of 14 residues.

This clone was observed at least ten times. The chain recombines TRBV20-1 with TRBJ2-3, with 7 bases that match TRBD1. J gave up 3 bases and V 0 bases, and 9 bases lay outside the gene matches. This CDR3 contains 16 residues. Germline V CDR1 and CDR2: DFQATT, SNEGSKA (reference sequence). The CDR3: CSARDATGDYTDTQYF. CDR3 bases: TGCAGTGCTAGAGACGCAACAGGGGATTATACAGATACGCAGTATTTT.

This chain connects TRBV4-2 to TRBJ2-3; D gene ambiguous. Trimming shortened V by 1 base and J by 2 bases, and 13 bases separated the two germline ends. This CDR3 spans 16 amino acids. From germline, CDR1 is LGHNA and CDR2 YNFKEQ. CDR3 amino acids: CASSQGVGRNTDTQYF. The CDR3 region has the DNA TGTGCCAGCAGCCAAGGGGTAGGTCGAAACACAGATACGCAGTATTTT.

The rearrangement joins TRBV7-9 to TRBJ2-7; no clear D. The CDR3 sequence is 12 residues long. The ends were cut back, 2 bases at V and 4 bases at J, with 6 bases in the middle. CDR1 and CDR2 (germline): SEHNR, FQNEAQ (reference sequence). CDR3: CASSLNSYEQYF. As DNA, the CDR3 is TGTGCCAGCAGCTTAAATAGTTACGAGCAGTACTTC. Together with reference TRBV7-9 and TRBJ2-7, the CDR3 gives the full variable domain: DTGVSQNPRHKITKRGQNVTFRCDPISEHNRLYWYRQTLGQGPEFLTYFQNEAQLEKSRLLSDRFSAERPKGSFSTLEIQRTEQGDSAMYLCASSLNSYEQYFGPGTRLTVT.

This chain joins TRBV28 and TRBJ2-3, with no clear D. Germline CDR1 reads MDHEN; CDR2 reads SYDVKM. Trimming shortened V by 3 bases and J by 5 bases, and 15 bases separated the two germline ends. CDR3 size: 15 residues. The CDR3: CASSFIGSVLDTQYF. CDR3 DNA: TGTGCCAGCAGTTTTATCGGTTCAGTACTAGATACGCAGTATTTT.

In its sample, this clone was seen many times. This chain joins TRBV5-1 and TRBJ2-1; tentatively, D is TRBD1 or TRBD2 (5 bases each). V gave up 0 bases and J gave up 6 bases, with 13 bases separating them. The CDR3 loop spans 15 amino acids. Germline-derived CDR1 and CDR2 are SGHRS and YFSETQ. CDR3 amino acids: CASSLGGSLGNEQFF. DNA for the CDR3: TGCGCCAGCAGCTTGGGGGGGAGTCTGGGCAATGAGCAGTTCTTC. The full variable domain, its missing parts supplied by reference TRBV5-1 and TRBJ2-1, is KAGVTQTPRYLIKTRGQQVTLSCSPISGHRSVSWYQQTPGQGLQFLFEYFSETQRNKGNFPGRFSGRQFSNSRSEMNVSTLELGDSALYLCASSLGGSLGNEQFFGPGTRLTVL.

Many counts were recorded for this clone. The genes are TRBV20-1 and TRBJ2-2; no clear D gene. Looked up from germline, CDR1 is DFQATT and CDR2 is SNEGSKA (reference sequence). The V gene lost 0 bases and the J gene lost 0 bases, with 11 bases spanning the gap. This CDR3 contains 16 residues. The CDR3 nucleotides are TGCAGTGCTAGAGATCTACTGATCGCGAACACCGGGGAGCTGTTTTTT. As protein: CSARDLLIANTGELFF.

This clone was detected many times. The chain uses TRBV19 and TRBJ1-1, with 8 bases identical to TRBD1. The CDR3 totals 15 residues. CDR1 and CDR2 from the germline V gene are LNHDA and SQIVND (reference sequence). V lost 4 bases to trimming and J lost 0 bases; unmatched junction nucleotides: 4. The CDR3: CASSTRQGMNTEAFF. The CDR3 DNA is TGTGCCAGTAGTACCCGACAGGGGATGAACACTGAAGCTTTCTTT.